This TCR beta chain was sequenced for a study of OX40 agonist ivuxolimab in advanced cancers. Here immunoSEQ multiplex PCR was the method, and the copy in TCRdb shows in-frame clones only, minus some. The sample has 70,000 to 95,000 clones, 90% seen once. Germline CDR1 reads SEHNR; CDR2 reads FQNEAQ (reference sequence). V lost 5 bases, J lost 1 base, and 9 bases lay in between. CDR3 length equals 14 residues. Enrollment shut out patients with autoimmune disease history or systemic immunosuppression. The chain carries TRBV7-9 and TRBJ1-5, with a possible D match to TRBD1 (5 bases). This sequence was found in an adult with an advanced solid tumor such as melanoma, head and neck, liver or kidney cancer. Sequenced material: CD4+ or CD8+ T cells sorted from blood, taken in a trial of the OX40 agonist ivuxolimab. CDR3 amino acids: CASSASGSNQPQHF. The CDR3, as DNA: TGTGCCAGCAGCGCGTCAGGGAGCAATCAGCCCCAGCATTTT.